These 5 T cell receptor beta chains were all obtained from the same sample, sequenced in a study of shared clonotypes between healthy human individuals. Data came from immunoSEQ multiplex PCR; TCRdb stores just in-frame clones and leaves some out. The table records some 1,900,000 clones, about 95% of them present only once. Naivety among CD8 cells was defined by CD45RO negativity and positive CCR7 selection, thereby excluding terminally differentiated effector memory CD45RA+ cells. The sample was naive CD8+ T cells sorted from blood. The source of these receptors is a man between 18 and 35 years old in good health.

This clone was picked up one time. The chain links TRBV5-6 to TRBJ1-1, with D unclear. Germline assignment: CDR1 SGHDT and CDR2 YYEEEE. There are 13 residues in the CDR3. The V and J ends lost 0 bases and 4 bases respectively, with 7 bases between them. The CDR3 protein is CASSLVFGTEAFF. CDR3 nucleotide sequence: TGTGCCAGCAGCTTGGTTTTTGGCACTGAAGCTTTCTTT.

V and J are TRBV10-2 and TRBJ2-3; the match to TRBD2 covers 8 bases. CDR1 and CDR2 from the germline V gene are WSHSY and SAAADI. This CDR3 is 16 amino acids long. V shed 2 bases and J 5 bases; nucleotides not matched to a gene: 9. CDR3 sequence (DNA): TGCGCCAGCAGTGAGAGGGTAGCGGGGCCGTTAGATACGCAGTATTTT. Protein product: CASSERVAGPLDTQYF.

This chain joins TRBV7-6 and TRBJ2-7, with D possibly matching TRBD1 (5 bases). The length of the CDR3 is 14 residues. Germline assignment: CDR1 SGHVS and CDR2 FNYEAQ. V lost 0 bases and J lost 5, with 11 bases in between. The DNA for the CDR3 is TGTGCCAGCAGCTTAGCGGGCCCCAGGGACGAGCAGTACTTC. This translates into CASSLAGPRDEQYF.

This clone appeared a single time. The CDR3 is CASSTGQGLNTEAFF. DNA of the CDR3: TGTGCCAGCTCAACGGGACAGGGGCTAAACACTGAAGCTTTCTTT. This sequence joins TRBV18 and TRBJ1-1; TRBD1 matches at 10 bases. This CDR3 spans 15 amino acids. The V and J ends lost 5 bases and 2 bases, in that order; junction bases with no gene match: 5. In germline, CDR1 is KGHSH, CDR2 LQKENI.

On this clone: The same CDR3 is also encoded by other DNA sequences in this sample. Here the CDR3 reads CASSEGYGYTF. The CDR3 bases are TGTGCCAGCAGCGAGGGCTATGGCTACACCTTC. The chain joins TRBV7-9 to TRBJ1-2; D is uncertain. Trimming cost V 5 bases and J 4 bases, with 5 bases left between them. This CDR3 region has 11 residues. CDR1 and CDR2 from the germline V gene are SEHNR and FQNEAQ (reference sequence). The full variable domain, in which reference TRBV7-9 and TRBJ1-2 provide the parts outside the CDR3, is DTGVSQNPRHKITKRGQNVTFRCDPISEHNRLYWYRQTLGQGPEFLTYFQNEAQLEKSRLLSDRFSAERPKGSFSTLEIQRTEQGDSAMYLCASSEGYGYTFGSGTRLTVV.